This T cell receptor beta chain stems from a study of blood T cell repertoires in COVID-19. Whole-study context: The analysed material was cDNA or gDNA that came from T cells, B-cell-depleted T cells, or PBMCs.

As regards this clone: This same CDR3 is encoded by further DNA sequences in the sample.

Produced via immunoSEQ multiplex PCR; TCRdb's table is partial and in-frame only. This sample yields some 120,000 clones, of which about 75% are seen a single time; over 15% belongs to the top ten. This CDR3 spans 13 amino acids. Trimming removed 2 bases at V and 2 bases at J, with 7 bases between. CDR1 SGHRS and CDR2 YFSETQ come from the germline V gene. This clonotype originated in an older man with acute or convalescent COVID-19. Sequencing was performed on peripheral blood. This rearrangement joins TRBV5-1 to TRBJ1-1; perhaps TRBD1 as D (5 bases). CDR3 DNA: TGCGCCAGCAGCTTCAGGGAAAACACTGAAGCTTTCTTT. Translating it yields CASSFRENTEAFF.